This entry lists 23 T cell receptor beta chains sequenced from one sample in a study of metastatic and nonmetastatic thyroid tumors. TCRdb called clones again from the PCR reads with MiXCR. The profile covers around 40,000 clones, with about a sixth appearing a single time and around 5.9% taken by the ten largest. Patients were all untreated before their thyroid surgery. The sequenced sample was blood. The receptor source for this set is a male donor with papillary thyroid cancer or a benign thyroid nodule (not recorded which). Some clones in this sample may be carry-over from other donors' samples.

This clone was recorded many times. The chain combines TRBV2 with TRBJ1-1; possible D gene TRBD1, 5 bases. Trimming cost V 6 bases and J 0 bases, with 8 bases left between them. This CDR3 has 13 amino acids. The germline gives CDR1 SNHLY, CDR2 FYNNEI. CDR3 coding DNA: TGTGCCAGCAGGGGGGAGGTGAACACTGAAGCTTTCTTT. This sequence encodes CASRGEVNTEAFF.

This clone was seen at least ten times. The V gene is TRBV20-1, the J gene TRBJ2-5, with 16 bases aligning to TRBD2. Germline V gives CDR1 DFQATT, CDR2 SNEGSKA (reference sequence). The CDR3 spans 18 residues. J lost 2 bases, V lost 1 base, and 7 bases had no gene match. The CDR3 DNA follows: TGCAGTGCTAGAGTGACGGGACTAGCGGGGGGGCCGCAAGAGACCCAGTACTTC. Protein product: CSARVTGLAGGPQETQYF.

This clone was observed at least ten times. This chain links TRBV13 with TRBJ2-7; 12 bases line up with TRBD2. This CDR3 is built from 16 residues. V was pared by 5 bases and J by 5 bases, with 10 bases of the junction left unmatched. Looked up from germline, CDR1 is PRHDT and CDR2 is FYEKMQ (reference sequence). The CDR3 reads CASSRGPSGRANEQYF. The CDR3 nucleotides read TGTGCCAGCAGCAGAGGCCCTAGCGGGAGGGCCAACGAGCAGTACTTC.

This chain connects TRBV6-1 to TRBJ2-2, with D tentatively TRBD1 (6 bases). The CDR3 length is 14 residues. With 6 bases removed from V and 4 bases from J, the gap between germline ends came to 12 bases. Germline-derived CDR1 and CDR2 are MNHNS and SASEGT. The CDR3 sequence: CASSPRGGTGELFF. The CDR3 bases are TGTGCCAGCAGCCCTAGAGGGGGCACCGGGGAGCTGTTTTTT.

This clone has ten or more counts. The rearrangement links TRBV11-3 to TRBJ2-1, with D unclear. The germline gives CDR1 SGHNT, CDR2 YENEEA. The V gene lost 5 bases and the J gene lost 6 bases, with 17 bases spanning the gap. The CDR3 sequence is 15 residues long. The chain's CDR3 is CASSPLLSQANEQFF. In DNA, the CDR3 is TGTGCCAGCAGCCCACTGTTGTCCCAGGCCAATGAGCAGTTCTTC.

This clone was counted ten times or more. The chain links TRBV20-1 to TRBJ2-1; 8 positions agree with TRBD1. This CDR3 comprises 15 residues. Germline CDR1 reads DFQATT; CDR2 reads SNEGSKA (reference sequence). V lost 3 bases and J lost 3; bases outside the gene matches: 7. For the CDR3, the DNA is TGCAGTGCTAGGAAACCGGGACAGGACTACAATGAGCAGTTCTTC. Its protein product is CSARKPGQDYNEQFF.

This clone was seen many times. Other DNA sequences within the sample encode an identical CDR3. The chain is built from TRBV6-1 and TRBJ2-3; 7 bases map to TRBD2. The length of the CDR3 is 15 residues. CDR1 is MNHNS, CDR2 SASEGT, per germline. Unmatched junction bases numbered 7, after V lost 6 bases and J lost 1 base. In DNA, the CDR3 is TGTGCCAGCAGCCCGACTAGCCTGGGCACAGATACGCAGTATTTT. Translated, it gives CASSPTSLGTDTQYF.

As to this clone: This may be a read error: a much more frequent sequence differs by one nucleotide. The chain couples TRBV3-1 to TRBJ1-5; D unclear. The germline V gene encodes CDR1 LGHDT and CDR2 YNNKEL (reference sequence). The CDR3 consists of 13 residues. The CDR3 coding sequence is TGTGTCAGCAGCCAACAGATCAATCAGCCCCAGCATTTT. This sequence encodes CVSSQQINQPQHF.

On this clone itself: This may be a read error, as it is one base from a much larger clone. Distinct nucleotide sequences in the sample also encode this CDR3. This chain connects TRBV19 to TRBJ2-3; D not certain. Germline values: CDR1 LNHDA, CDR2 SQIVND (reference sequence). This CDR3 has 10 amino acids. V lost 5 bases and J 6 bases, leaving 3 bases between the germline ends. DNA for the CDR3: TGTGCCAGTAGTGGTGATACGCAGTATTTT. Translation: CASSGDTQYF.

This clone has ten or more counts. The chain links TRBV4-2 to TRBJ1-6; no firm D call. The CDR3 is made up of 16 amino acids. The V gene's germline CDR1 is LGHNA and CDR2 YNFKEQ. V was clipped by 2 bases and J by 7 bases, with 15 bases between them. CDR3 DNA sequence: TGTGCCAGCAGCCAATATCTTATGGAGCCCAATTCACCCCTCCACTTT. Translating it yields CASSQYLMEPNSPLHF.

This clone is medium-sized (0.01 to 0.1%). The rearrangement joins TRBV19 to TRBJ1-1; D gene unclear. The CDR3 has 13 residues. V was pared by 5 bases and J by 3 bases, with 10 bases between. Germline CDR1 is LNHDA and CDR2 is SQIVND (reference sequence). The CDR3 DNA reads TGTGCCAGTAGTCAATGGTTGGACACTGAAGCTTTCTTT. This gives the protein CASSQWLDTEAFF.

This clone was recorded a few times. The chain is built from TRBV10-3 and TRBJ2-7; D could derive from TRBD1 or TRBD2 (5 bases each). The CDR3 is made up of 10 amino acids. Germline lookup yields CDR1 ENHRY and CDR2 SYGVKD. V was trimmed by 10 bases and J by 6 bases, leaving 10 bases between them. This CDR3 is CATRGVEQYF. Here the CDR3 DNA reads TGTGCCACACGGGGCGTCGAGCAGTACTTC.

This clone was counted many times. The chain couples TRBV25-1 to TRBJ1-1; D uncertain. V was trimmed by 2 bases and J by 1 base, leaving 11 bases between them. The germline V gene encodes CDR1 MGHDK and CDR2 SYGVNS. This CDR3 has 15 residues. The DNA for the CDR3 is TGTGCCAGCAGTGAACGCCGCAATTCGAACACTGAAGCTTTCTTT. Translated, it gives CASSERRNSNTEAFF. Together with reference TRBV25-1 and TRBJ1-1, the CDR3 gives the full variable domain: EADIYQTPRYLVIGTGKKITLECSQTMGHDKMYWYQQDPGMELHLIHYSYGVNSTEKGDLSSESTVSRIRTEHFPLTLESARPSHTSQYLCASSERRNSNTEAFFGQGTRLTVV.

This clone was counted many times. J is TRBJ2-7 and V is TRBV3-1; D might be TRBD1 (5 bases). V was shortened by 3 bases and J by 6 bases, with 15 bases between the two germline ends. CDR3 size: 14 residues. Germline assignment: CDR1 LGHDT and CDR2 YNNKEL (reference sequence). The CDR3: CASSHGAVVAEQYF. CDR3 sequence (DNA): TGTGCCAGCAGCCATGGGGCGGTGGTGGCCGAGCAGTACTTC.

This clone was picked up many times. This chain connects TRBV24-1 to TRBJ2-2, with 7 bases identical to TRBD1. The V segment lost 3 bases and the J segment 1 base; nucleotides outside the gene matches: 7. The CDR3 covers 17 residues. Germline assignment: CDR1 KGHDR and CDR2 SFDVKD. CDR3 DNA: TGTGCCACCAGTGATCCAACCGGGACAGAGAACACCGGGGAGCTGTTTTTT. Translating it yields CATSDPTGTENTGELFF.

This clone was recorded a few times. The final CDR3 position lacks the conserved phenylalanine or tryptophan, pointing to a likely read error. This sequence joins TRBV2 and TRBJ2-7; D remains ambiguous. V lost 6 bases and J 0 bases, leaving 15 bases between the germline ends. The CDR3 covers 15 residues. Germline values: CDR1 SNHLY, CDR2 FYNNEI. This CDR3 is CASRSLTGSSYEQYS. In DNA form, the CDR3 reads TGTGCCAGCAGGTCGCTAACGGGTAGCTCCTACGAGCAGTACTCC.

This clone has at least ten counts. The V and J genes are TRBV9 and TRBJ2-1; a possible D gene is TRBD2 (6 bases). This CDR3 comprises 16 residues. Germline assignment: CDR1 SGDLS and CDR2 YYNGEE. The germline V and J ends were trimmed by 0 bases and 6 bases, with 16 bases remaining between them. CDR3 nucleotide sequence: TGTGCCAGCAGCGTAGGGGTAGCGGCCACTTCCAATGAGCAGTTCTTC. Translating gives CASSVGVAATSNEQFF.

This clone has at least ten counts. This chain joins TRBV12-3 or TRBV12-4 and TRBJ2-3, with 7 bases matching TRBD2. The CDR3 runs to 15 residues. V lost 4 bases and J lost 5; bases outside the gene matches: 9. The CDR3 nucleotides read TGTGCCAGCAGTTACGCGGGAGTGGGTGGAGATACGCAGTATTTT. Translating it yields CASSYAGVGGDTQYF.

This clone was observed at least ten times. CDR3 amino acids: CASSHGGTRGSEQFF. The CDR3 coding sequence is TGTGCCAGCAGCCATGGCGGGACTAGAGGTAGTGAGCAGTTCTTC. The J gene is TRBJ2-1, the V gene TRBV7-8; 8 nucleotides line up with TRBD2. Germline V gene sequence: CDR1 SGHVS, CDR2 FQNEAQ. J lost 9 bases, V lost 5 bases, and 12 bases had no gene match. CDR3 size: 15 residues.

A few counts support this clone. The chain has TRBV19 and TRBJ2-1, with D hard to call. V lost 1 base, J lost 2 bases, and 9 bases lay in between. Germline lookup yields CDR1 LNHDA and CDR2 SQIVND (reference sequence). CDR3 length: 15 amino acids. The CDR3 region has the DNA TGTGCCAGTAGTATAGGGGGTGGCACCTACAATGAGCAGTTCTTC. Translating gives CASSIGGGTYNEQFF.

This clone has at least ten counts. This chain uses TRBV10-3 with TRBJ2-5, with D possibly being TRBD1 or TRBD2 (5 bases each). V lost 0 bases, J lost 5 bases, and 22 bases lay in between. Germline CDR1 reads ENHRY; CDR2 reads SYGVKD. The CDR3 is made up of 18 amino acids. CDR3 DNA sequence: TGTGCCATCAGTGAGTCGATTTCCGGTTTGGGGGTTTTGGAGACCCAGTACTTC. This translates into CAISESISGLGVLETQYF.

This clone was seen repeatedly, ten times or more. The CDR3 region is CASSEGQGGSYEQYF. The CDR3 DNA reads TGTGCCAGCAGTGAAGGACAGGGGGGCTCCTACGAGCAGTACTTC. The chain joins TRBV2 to TRBJ2-7; 9 bases map to TRBD1. This CDR3 spans 15 amino acids. The ends lost 1 base at V and 0 bases at J; junction bases unmatched: 1. CDR1 SNHLY and CDR2 FYNNEI come from the germline V gene. Filled out from reference TRBV2 and TRBJ2-7, the complete variable domain reads EPEVTQTPSHQVTQMGQEVILRCVPISNHLYFYWYRQILGQKVEFLVSFYNNEISEKSEIFDDQFSVERPDGSNFTLKIRSTKLEDSAMYFCASSEGQGGSYEQYFGPGTRLTVT.

The chain has TRBV30 and TRBJ2-7, with D possibly TRBD1 on 5 matching bases. The CDR3 is 13 amino acids. Germline V gives CDR1 GTSNPN, CDR2 SVGIG (reference sequence). V lost 6 bases, J lost 3 bases, and 15 bases lay in between. CDR3 residues: CACKGFRSYEQYF. Here the CDR3 DNA reads TGTGCCTGTAAGGGGTTCAGGAGCTACGAGCAGTACTTC.